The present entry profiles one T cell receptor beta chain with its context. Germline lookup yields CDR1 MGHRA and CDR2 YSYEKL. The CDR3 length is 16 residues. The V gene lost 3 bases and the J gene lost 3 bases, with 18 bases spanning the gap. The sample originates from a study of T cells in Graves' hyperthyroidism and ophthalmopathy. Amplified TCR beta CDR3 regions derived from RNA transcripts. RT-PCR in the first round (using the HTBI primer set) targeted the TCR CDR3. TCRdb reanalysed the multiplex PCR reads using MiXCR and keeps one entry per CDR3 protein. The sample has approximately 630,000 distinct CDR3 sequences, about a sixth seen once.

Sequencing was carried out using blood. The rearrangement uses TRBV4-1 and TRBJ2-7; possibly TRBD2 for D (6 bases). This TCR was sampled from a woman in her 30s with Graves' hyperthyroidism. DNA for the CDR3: TGCGCCAGCAGCCAGGTACTCGGACGGCGGGGCTACGAGCAGTACTTC. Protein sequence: CASSQVLGRRGYEQYF.